This T cell receptor beta chain derives from a study of blood T cell repertoires in COVID-19 (dated by TCRdb to the early 2020s). Context from the whole study: Samples from collaborators originated in the United States, Italy and Spain and spanned both the acute and convalescent phases of COVID-19. The prospective study material was composed of cDNA or gDNA derived from T cells, B-cell-depleted T cells, or PBMCs. Subjects who had been exposed to COVID-19, were actively infected with it, or had recovered from it provided the deeply sampled blood TCRbeta repertoires that made up the dataset. The repertoires were made available in a free public database intended to serve as a resource for research on the immune response to SARS-CoV-2. The samples were drawn from two sources: the first 160 participants of the ongoing ImmuneRACE study, and 1,254 subjects contributed by 6 global collaborators. A de-identified subject ID, COVID-19 status, age in years and sex were almost always included in the sample metadata. Where available, HLA class I and class II types were taken from metadata supplied by the sample provider and were not determined by assay-based typing. Overall study outcomes, separate from this receptor: Clinical and demographic metadata were provided uncurated, with the amount varying by source and participant.

TCRbeta CDR3 regions were amplified from genomic DNA by means of the immunoSEQ Assay, a bias-controlled multiplex PCR. Concerning the study's data processing: Within the assay, amplification of reference gene primers was used to estimate how many nucleated cells each sample contained. To quantify the absolute abundance of each unique TCRbeta CDR3 rearrangement, sequence reads were collapsed and filtered. For each sample, productive Simpson clonality was calculated as the square root of Simpson's diversity index over productive rearrangements. The table comes from immuneACCESS by way of TCRdb, which keeps in-frame sequences with V and J called. Part of the clones is missing from these tables; in studies checked, under half for an unresolved V gene and the rest for unknown reasons. From that table come the V and J calls and clone size; the DNA was used to work out D and trimming. In this sample the table shows under 300,000 clones, around 88% of which occur a single time. The ten largest make up about an eighth of the sample.

One collaborating source in Seattle enrolled patients while the patients were actively infected and followed the patients over time throughout the course of disease. Each collaborating institution followed its own protocols to collect whole blood in K2EDTA tubes. For TCRbeta analysis, collaborator samples were shipped as frozen whole blood, as isolated PBMCs, or as DNA extracted from either sample type. V is cut back by 4 bases and J by 8 bases, with 8 bases in the junction unmatched. The germline V gene provides CDR1 SGHTA and CDR2 FQGNSA. There are 15 amino acids in the CDR3, from cysteine to phenylalanine inclusive. CDR3 DNA only is kept here, 45 bases in frame from base 1. This clone was recorded once. Its antigen target is currently unknown. Nothing much larger sits one base from this clone, and base qualities are not available.

The sample taken for sequencing was peripheral blood. The V and J segments used are TRBV7-2 and TRBJ1-2, with 12 junctional bases fitting TRBD1. This sequence was found in a woman aged 70-85 years with COVID-19, enrolled during active disease. The CDR3 protein: CASSSTGQGAGGYTF. The DNA sequence is TGTGCCAGCAGCTCTACGGGACAGGGGGCTGGGGGCTACACCTTC.